The rows below give T cell receptor beta chains drawn from one sample of a study of OX40 agonist ivuxolimab in advanced cancers. Clones were sequenced by immunoSEQ multiplex PCR, and TCRdb holds only the in-frame ones, with some missing. The sample includes some 64,000 clones, roughly 81% seen only once; the top ten take about 9.4%. The starting material was CD4+ or CD8+ T cells sorted from blood, obtained in a trial of the OX40 agonist ivuxolimab. The source is an adult with an advanced solid tumor such as melanoma, head and neck, liver or kidney cancer. The CDR3 runs from the conserved cysteine through the conserved F or W. The D gene is left open where the match is weak. Not all rows give a size; the values are once, few, many and, for expanded clones, a class.

v_call	j_call	cdr3_length	d_call	clone_size	cdr3_nt	cdr3_aa
TRBV7-3	TRBJ2-3	14	TRBD2	.	TGTGCCAGCAGCTTCGCGGGAGTTTCAGATACGCAGTATTTT	CASSFAGVSDTQYF
TRBV28	TRBJ2-5	14	TRBD1	once	TGTGCCAGCAGTTCGGGGACAGGGAAAGAGACCCAGTACTTC	CASSSGTGKETQYF
TRBV5-6	TRBJ1-2	15	.	.	TGTGCCAGCAGGATAGGTGGGAACCTTAAACATGGCTACACCTTC	CASRIGGNLKHGYTF
TRBV27	TRBJ2-5	14	TRBD1	.	TGTGCCAGCAGAAGGGACAGGGGAGGAGAGACCCAGTACTTC	CASRRDRGGETQYF
TRBV5-5	TRBJ1-2	14	.	.	TGTGCCAGCGAATGGGGCAGGGGAAACTATGGCTACACCTTC	CASEWGRGNYGYTF
TRBV29-1	TRBJ1-2	11	TRBD1	few	TGCAGCGCTGGACAGGACTATGGCTACACCTTC	CSAGQDYGYTF
TRBV7-9	TRBJ2-4	14	.	few	TGTGCCAGCAGCGGAGTGGGGGGCCAAAACATTCAGTACTTC	CASSGVGGQNIQYF
TRBV4-2	TRBJ2-1	17	.	large	TGTGCCAGCAGCCAAGATCTGACCTTCAGCTCCTACAATGAGCAGTTCTTC	CASSQDLTFSSYNEQFF
TRBV5-1	TRBJ1-1	14	.	.	TGCGCCAGCAGCGGACTGACGGGGAACACTGAAGCTTTCTTT	CASSGLTGNTEAFF
TRBV18	TRBJ1-1	15	.	few	TGTGCCAGCTCACCACCGTCAGGGTGGGACACTGAAGCTTTCTTT	CASSPPSGWDTEAFF
TRBV6-6	TRBJ2-7	15	.	.	TGTGCCAGCAGTTACTCGGGCGGGCGGACCTTGGAGCAGTACTTC	CASSYSGGRTLEQYF
TRBV30	TRBJ2-1	11	.	.	TGTGCCTGGAAGGGGTACAATGAGCAGTTCTTC	CAWKGYNEQFF
TRBV2	TRBJ2-5	16	TRBD2	.	TGTGCCACCACCGACCAGCTAGCGGATTACCAAGAGACCCAGTACTTC	CATTDQLADYQETQYF
TRBV27	TRBJ1-6	15	.	.	TGTGCCAGCAGTTTGGGTACAAGTGGTAATTCACCCCTCCACTTT	CASSLGTSGNSPLHF
TRBV4-1	TRBJ1-2	15	TRBD1	.	TGCGCCAGCAGCCATTTTGGGACAGGGGGCTATGGCTACACCTTC	CASSHFGTGGYGYTF
TRBV20-1	TRBJ2-7	11	.	once	TGCAGTGCGGAAAAAGGGAACGAGCAGTACTTC	CSAEKGNEQYF
TRBV28	TRBJ2-6	17	.	many	TGTGCCAGCAAAGGGGAACAGTTCTTCTCTGGGGCCAACGTCCTGACTTTC	CASKGEQFFSGANVLTF
TRBV7-9	TRBJ1-6	15	.	.	TGTGCCAGCAGTTTGCCGACTTGGATCCCTTCACCCCTCCACTTT	CASSLPTWIPSPLHF
TRBV7-2	TRBJ2-7	15	TRBD2	.	TGTGCCAGCAGCTCGAAACTAGCGGGAGGGTCCGAGCAGTACTTC	CASSSKLAGGSEQYF
TRBV23-1	TRBJ2-2	14	TRBD1	.	TGCGCCAGCCAAGGACAGGGTCAGGGCGGGGAGCTGTTTTTT	CASQGQGQGGELFF